Below are 31 T cell receptor beta chains sequenced from a single sample in a study of spatial heterogeneity in lung cancer. Time point defined: sample taken at primary tumor resection. In each case, whole RNA from tumor, nontumor lung or frozen PBMC was sequenced unsorted. Using its own MiXCR run on the 5' RACE reads, TCRdb lists one record per CDR3 protein. The repertoire includes 60,000 to 90,000 distinct CDR3 sequences, roughly 14% of them detected once, and roughly 6.9% sits in the top ten. The sample in question was PBMCs, obtained at surgery. These receptors were taken from a male donor with early-stage non-small cell lung cancer.

V gene TRBV20-1 combines with J gene TRBJ1-1; the D gene is possibly TRBD1 (5 bases). Trimming left V 0 bases short and J 3 bases short, with 14 bases between. The CDR3 sequence is 15 residues long. Germline V gene data show CDR1 as DFQATT and CDR2 as SNEGSKA (reference sequence). CDR3 sequence reads: CSARDRGDGDTEAFF. CDR3 bases: TGCAGTGCTAGAGATCGGGGGGACGGGGACACTGAAGCTTTCTTT.

The chain is built from TRBV6-2 or TRBV6-3 and TRBJ1-1, with D perhaps matching TRBD1 (5 bases). CDR3 length equals 19 residues. Trimming shortened V by 2 bases and J by 1 base, and 23 bases separated the two germline ends. Germline assignment: CDR1 MNHEY and CDR2 SVGEGT. CDR3 bases: TGTGCCAGCAGTTACCCCCTTTCTGTGTGGGGACCGACGAACACTGAAGCTTTCTTT. This translates into CASSYPLSVWGPTNTEAFF.

The chain has TRBV7-8 and TRBJ2-5; D is ambiguous. The CDR3 extends over 14 amino acids. V was clipped by 1 base and J by 4 bases, with 10 bases between them. Germline-derived CDR1 and CDR2 are SGHVS and FQNEAQ. The DNA of the CDR3 is TGTGCCAGCAGCTTAGGATGGACCGTAGAGACCCAGTACTTC. This translates into CASSLGWTVETQYF.

This clonotype was observed many times. This chain connects TRBV5-1 to TRBJ2-2; D is possibly TRBD1 (6 bases). The CDR3 length is 13 residues. With 4 bases removed from V and 7 bases from J, the gap between germline ends came to 11 bases. Germline CDR1 and CDR2: SGHRS and YFSETQ. For the CDR3, the DNA is TGCGCCAGCAGCACACAGGGAATCGGGGAGCTGTTTTTT. Residues: CASSTQGIGELFF.

This clonotype showed up just a few times. CDR3 DNA sequence: TGTGCCAGCAGCCAAGATGGAGGCAGGGTGAACACTGAAGCTTTCTTT. The encoded protein is CASSQDGGRVNTEAFF. The gene calls are TRBV3-1 and TRBJ1-1; D might be TRBD1 (5 bases). In germline, CDR1 is LGHDT, CDR2 YNNKEL (reference sequence). The CDR3 sequence is 16 residues long. Between the trimmed V and J ends, which lost 0 bases and 0 bases, there was a span of 11 bases.

The V and J genes are TRBV12-3 or TRBV12-4 and TRBJ2-1; D is perhaps TRBD1 or TRBD2 (5 bases each). There are 11 residues in the CDR3. V lost 4 bases and J 9 bases, leaving 7 bases between the germline ends. CDR3 residues: CASSYGGEQFF. CDR3 nucleotides: TGTGCCAGCAGTTATGGGGGTGAGCAGTTCTTC.

This clonotype was seen at least ten times. V usage is TRBV7-2 and J usage is TRBJ1-5; D is undetermined. The ends were cut back, 2 bases at V and 0 bases at J, with 14 bases in the middle. The germline gives CDR1 SGHTA, CDR2 FQGNSA. This CDR3 comprises 17 residues. The CDR3 here is CASSLRSTVNSNQPQHF. The CDR3 coding sequence is TGTGCCAGCAGCTTACGTAGTACGGTTAATAGCAATCAGCCCCAGCATTTT.

This clonotype appeared many times. V gene TRBV9 combines with J gene TRBJ2-2; TRBD1 matches 7 bases. This CDR3 is 16 amino acids long. After removal of 3 bases from V and 2 bases from J, the junction contained 7 bases not matched to a gene. Germline lookup yields CDR1 SGDLS and CDR2 YYNGEE. DNA of the CDR3: TGTGCCAGCAGCGATCAGACAGGGACCAACACCGGGGAGCTGTTTTTT. Protein sequence: CASSDQTGTNTGELFF.

As regards this clonotype: This may come from a read error, since a much larger clone is one base off. The chain joins TRBV14 to TRBJ2-3; TRBD1 agrees at 7 bases. This CDR3 comprises 14 residues. Germline CDR1 reads SGHDN; CDR2 reads FVKESK. Trimming cost V 4 bases and J 4 bases; bases outside gene matches: 5. The CDR3 bases are TGTGCCAGCAGCCGCCGACAGGGAGCAGATACGCAGTATTTT. Translated: CASSRRQGADTQYF.

This clonotype occurred many times. This sequence joins TRBV12-3 or TRBV12-4 and TRBJ1-1; TRBD1 is a possible D gene (6 bases). V shed 0 bases and J shed 0 bases, with 8 bases lying between them. CDR3 length: 15 residues. The DNA for the CDR3 is TGTGCCAGCAGTTTAGCAGGGGGTATGAACACTGAAGCTTTCTTT. Protein sequence: CASSLAGGMNTEAFF.

The chain is built from TRBV29-1 and TRBJ1-1, with D perhaps matching TRBD1 (6 bases). Trimming removed 7 bases at V and 4 bases at J, with 16 bases between. The CDR3 has 13 amino acids. CDR1 is SQVTM, CDR2 ANQGSEA, per germline. For the CDR3, the DNA is TGCAGCGGGGGGCAGGGGTATGGCACTGAAGCTTTCTTT. As protein: CSGGQGYGTEAFF.

Many counts were recorded for this clonotype. V usage is TRBV7-6 and J usage is TRBJ2-7; 10 bases match TRBD2. J lost 7 bases, V lost 5 bases, and 11 bases had no gene match. The CDR3 spans 15 residues. Germline V gene data show CDR1 as SGHVS and CDR2 as FNYEAQ. CDR3 sequence: CASSILAGVAGEQYF. The CDR3 DNA reads as TGTGCCAGCAGCATCCTAGCGGGAGTGGCGGGTGAGCAGTACTTC. Using reference TRBV7-6 and TRBJ2-7 for the parts outside the CDR3, the full variable domain is GAGVSQSPRYKVTKRGQDVALRCDPISGHVSLYWYRQALGQGPEFLTYFNYEAQQDKSGLPNDRFSAERPEGSISTLTIQRTEQRDSAMYRCASSILAGVAGEQYFGPGTRLTVT.

This clonotype was detected only a few times. The chain joins TRBV10-3 to TRBJ2-7; D remains unclear. The CDR3 is 12 amino acids. Germline values: CDR1 ENHRY, CDR2 SYGVKD. The germline V and J ends were trimmed by 5 bases and 0 bases, with 5 bases remaining between them. CDR3 nucleotides: TGTGCCATCAGTACCCTCTCCTACGAGCAGTACTTC. Translation: CAISTLSYEQYF.

J is TRBJ2-3 and V is TRBV7-2, with D possibly TRBD1 on 5 matching bases. The V end lost 6 bases, the J end lost 2 bases, and 21 bases lay between the germline ends. Germline V gene sequence: CDR1 SGHTA, CDR2 FQGNSA. The CDR3 is 17 amino acids. The CDR3 sequence: CASRPGKVIFSTDTQYF. The CDR3 nucleotides are TGTGCCAGCAGGCCAGGGAAGGTGATCTTCTCCACAGATACGCAGTATTTT.

This clonotype came up a few times. The chain combines TRBV7-8 with TRBJ1-2; D uncertain. Per germline, CDR1 SGHVS and CDR2 FQNEAQ. CDR3 size: 14 residues. V lost 5 bases and J 2 bases, leaving 12 bases between the germline ends. DNA of the CDR3: TGTGCCAGCAGCCTTGGGAGGTCCAACTATGGCTACACCTTC. Translating gives CASSLGRSNYGYTF.

The chain is built from TRBV3-1 and TRBJ2-5, with unresolved D. V gave up 3 bases and J gave up 4 bases, with 6 bases separating them. The CDR3 is 12 amino acids. Germline V lookup: CDR1 LGHDT, CDR2 YNNKEL (reference sequence). CDR3 amino acids: CASSQRRETQYF. The CDR3 region has the DNA TGTGCCAGCAGCCAGAGGAGAGAGACCCAGTACTTC.

The table lists this clonotype with many counts. The rearrangement uses TRBV7-9 and TRBJ2-1, with D unclear. The CDR3 covers 12 residues. Per the germline V gene, CDR1 is SEHNR and CDR2 is FQNEAQ (reference sequence). V lost 6 bases, J lost 7 bases, and 10 bases lay in between. DNA of the CDR3: TGTGCCAGCAGTTTGTCCGGGAATGAGCAGTTCTTC. This sequence encodes CASSLSGNEQFF.

This clonotype was seen ten or more times. The chain joins TRBV5-1 to TRBJ2-1; D is perhaps TRBD2 (5 bases). Trimming stripped 3 bases from V and 1 base from J, with 11 bases between. Germline CDR1 is SGHRS and CDR2 is YFSETQ. The CDR3 is made up of 15 amino acids. The CDR3 region has the DNA TGCGCCAGCAGCTCGGACTGGGATTCCTACAATGAGCAGTTCTTC. Encoded protein: CASSSDWDSYNEQFF. Full variable domain (remainder filled in from reference TRBV5-1 and TRBJ2-1): KAGVTQTPRYLIKTRGQQVTLSCSPISGHRSVSWYQQTPGQGLQFLFEYFSETQRNKGNFPGRFSGRQFSNSRSEMNVSTLELGDSALYLCASSSDWDSYNEQFFGPGTRLTVL.

This chain uses TRBV27 with TRBJ2-5, with a tentative D call TRBD1 (6 bases). The V end was cut by 6 bases, the J end by 4 bases, with 15 bases between. The germline CDR1 and CDR2 sequences are MNHEY and SMNVEV (reference sequence). This CDR3 has 14 amino acids. CDR3 in amino acids: CASRDQGSGETQYF. The CDR3 DNA sequence: TGTGCCAGCAGGGATCAGGGGAGTGGAGAGACCCAGTACTTC.

This clonotype was observed at least ten times. The chain has TRBV12-3 or TRBV12-4 and TRBJ2-3; D remains unclear. The CDR3 extends over 12 amino acids. V was cut by 4 bases and J by 6 bases, with 8 bases left in between. DNA for the CDR3: TGTGCCAGCAGTTCCCTTTGGGATACGCAGTATTTT. The encoded protein is CASSSLWDTQYF.

The V and J genes are TRBV7-2 and TRBJ2-3, with 10 bases identical to TRBD1. The CDR3 totals 15 residues. With 4 bases clipped from V and 3 bases from J, the junction kept 4 bases outside the gene matches. Germline-derived CDR1 and CDR2 are SGHTA and FQGNSA. CDR3 sequence reads: CASSSGTGVTDTQYF. As DNA, the CDR3 is TGTGCCAGCAGCTCCGGGACAGGGGTAACAGATACGCAGTATTTT.

This clonotype appeared once. The chain recombines TRBV6-2 or TRBV6-3 with TRBJ2-2, with a possible D match to TRBD1 (6 bases). The V and J ends lost 2 bases and 8 bases respectively, with 12 bases between them. The CDR3 runs 14 residues. Germline CDR1 reads MNHEY; CDR2 reads SVGEGT. The CDR3 spells CASSYSRGGGELFF. CDR3 nucleotide sequence: TGTGCCAGCAGTTACAGCAGGGGCGGAGGGGAGCTGTTTTTT.

The chain employs TRBV7-9 and TRBJ1-5; 8 nucleotides align to TRBD1. After removal of 5 bases from V and 9 bases from J, the junction contained 9 bases not matched to a gene. From germline, CDR1 is SEHNR and CDR2 FQNEAQ (reference sequence). CDR3 size: 14 residues. CDR3 nucleotides: TGTGCCAGCAGCCACGGACAGGGCGAGGGGCCCCAGCATTTT. Its translation is CASSHGQGEGPQHF.

In this sample, this clonotype turned up once. An end of the junction differs from the germline gene, which may be a read error. The chain uses TRBV2 and TRBJ1-1, with D perhaps matching TRBD1 (5 bases). The CDR3 is 8 amino acids. The germline CDR1 and CDR2 sequences are SNHLY and FYNNEI. Written as DNA, the CDR3 is TGTGCCAACAGTGGGGGTTTCTTT. This sequence encodes CANSGGFF.

This clonotype was recorded a few times. This rearrangement joins TRBV2 to TRBJ2-2; D remains ambiguous. This CDR3 region has 14 residues. The germline V gene has CDR1 SNHLY and CDR2 FYNNEI. Deletions cut 7 bases from V and 0 bases from J, with 9 bases between. This chain's CDR3 is CASMLGSNTGELFF. DNA of the CDR3: TGTGCCAGCATGTTAGGTTCGAACACCGGGGAGCTGTTTTTT.

The chain combines TRBV20-1 with TRBJ1-2; no clear D. CDR1 is DFQATT, CDR2 SNEGSKA, per germline (reference sequence). Trimming pared 3 bases from V and 1 base from J, leaving 9 bases between. The CDR3 sequence is 13 residues long. The CDR3 loop reads CSASRADNYGYTF. Written as DNA, the CDR3 is TGCAGTGCTAGCCGGGCAGATAACTATGGCTACACCTTC.

The chain has TRBV7-8 and TRBJ2-6; 13 positions match TRBD2. J lost 0 bases, V lost 5 bases, and 4 bases had no gene match. Germline assignment: CDR1 SGHVS and CDR2 FQNEAQ. The CDR3 loop spans 18 amino acids. The CDR3 bases are TGTGCCAGCAGCCCCCGGACTAGCGGGAGCTCTGGGGCCAACGTCCTGACTTTC. The encoded protein is CASSPRTSGSSGANVLTF.

This clonotype occurred a few times. J is TRBJ1-6 and V is TRBV3-1, with D uncertain. Germline V gene lookup returns CDR1 LGHDT and CDR2 YNNKEL (reference sequence). Trimming left V 3 bases short and J 9 bases short, with 18 bases between. This CDR3 is 16 amino acids long. CDR3 DNA: TGTGCCAGCAGCCAGGGCCCGGGCGGGGATCGTTCACCCCTCCACTTT. Translation: CASSQGPGGDRSPLHF.

This clonotype was counted at least ten times. The chain couples TRBV4-3 to TRBJ1-2; 8 positions match TRBD1. Germline V gives CDR1 LGHNA, CDR2 YSLEER. There are 15 residues in the CDR3. V gave up 3 bases and J gave up 8 bases; unmatched junction bases: 11. The CDR3 DNA follows: TGCGCCAGCAGCCAGACCATCCGGACAGGGAGCGGCTACACCTTC. It codes for CASSQTIRTGSGYTF.

This clonotype has a count of ten or more. V usage is TRBV15 and J usage is TRBJ1-6, with D perhaps TRBD1 (6 bases). Germline V gene lookup returns CDR1 LNHNV and CDR2 YYDKDF (reference sequence). CDR3 length equals 13 residues. V was shortened by 5 bases and J by 5 bases, with 7 bases between the two germline ends. CDR3: CATSPGDNSPLHF. The DNA of the CDR3 is TGTGCCACCAGCCCAGGGGATAATTCACCCCTCCACTTT.

There are many counts of this clonotype. This rearrangement joins TRBV11-3 to TRBJ2-5; weak D call: TRBD2 (5 bases). The CDR3 covers 15 residues. With 1 base removed from V and 5 bases from J, the gap between germline ends came to 14 bases. CDR1 is SGHNT and CDR2 is YENEEA in the germline V gene. This CDR3 is CASSLVVFGGETQYF. The CDR3 nucleotides are TGTGCCAGCAGCTTAGTAGTTTTCGGCGGGGAGACCCAGTACTTC.